This T cell receptor (beta chain) originates from a study of blood T cell repertoires in COVID-19. Overall study context: Acute and convalescent COVID-19 samples came from the United States, Italy and Spain. T cells, B-cell-depleted T cells, or PBMCs supplied cDNA or gDNA.

V lost 2 bases and J 3 bases, leaving 11 bases between the germline ends. Germline lookup yields CDR1 SGHDN and CDR2 FVKESK. The CDR3 is 14 amino acids. In the authors' workflow: Researchers report that nucleated cell counts were estimated from reference gene primer amplification. Clones were sequenced by immunoSEQ multiplex PCR, and TCRdb holds only the in-frame ones, with some missing. For V, J and clone size, that table is used; D and trimming come from the DNA. In the table there are around 86,000 clones, over 75% of which are singletons. The V and J genes are TRBV14 and TRBJ2-7, with unresolved D. The clonotype originates from a human donor in a cohort sampled during active COVID-19. Material for sequencing was peripheral blood. The CDR3 nucleotides are TGTGCCAGCAGCCAACAGGCACGGCTCTACGAGCAGTACTTC. Translated, it gives CASSQQARLYEQYF.